What follows are 32 T cell receptor beta chains derived from one specimen sequenced in a study of cytomegalovirus exposure and HLA in healthy donors. PCR employed 60 Vbeta and 13 Jbeta primers. The assay was immunoSEQ multiplex PCR, and TCRdb's table has in-frame clones only and misses some. The sample gives 110,000 to 150,000 clones, roughly 10% of which show up once; 1.8% is in the top ten. Material for sequencing was PBMCs. These receptors all come from a man aged 45-60 years in good health and CMV-seronegative.

The chain links TRBV18 to TRBJ2-1; the match to TRBD2 covers 13 bases. Per the germline V gene, CDR1 is KGHSH and CDR2 is LQKENI. V lost 4 bases to trimming and J lost 7 bases; unmatched junction nucleotides: 4. The CDR3 runs to 15 residues. CDR3 loop: CASSHPGLAGNEQFF. For the CDR3, the DNA is TGTGCCAGCTCACATCCGGGACTAGCGGGAAATGAGCAGTTCTTC. Using reference TRBV18 and TRBJ2-1 for the parts outside the CDR3, the full variable domain is NAGVMQNPRHLVRRRGQEARLRCSPMKGHSHVYWYRQLPEEGLKFMVYLQKENIIDESGMPKERFSAEFPKEGPSILRIQQVVRGDSAAYFCASSHPGLAGNEQFFGPGTRLTVL.

This clone was seen a handful of times. V usage is TRBV7-3 and J usage is TRBJ2-1, with TRBD2 matching 12 bases. This CDR3 has 16 residues. Germline lookup yields CDR1 SGHTA and CDR2 FQGTGA. V lost 5 bases, J lost 5 bases, and 7 bases stayed unmatched. CDR3 loop: CASSPAGLAGNNEQFF. CDR3 bases: TGTGCCAGCAGCCCGGCCGGACTAGCGGGAAACAATGAGCAGTTCTTC.

The rearrangement links TRBV10-3 to TRBJ1-1; maybe TRBD1 (5 bases). The V gene's germline CDR1 is ENHRY and CDR2 SYGVKD. The CDR3 totals 15 residues. Trimming removed 6 bases at V and 2 bases at J, with 16 bases between. CDR3 sequence (DNA): TGTGCCATCAGAGGGGCGTCCCAGGATAACACTGAAGCTTTCTTT. Translated, it gives CAIRGASQDNTEAFF.

This clone came up a few times. The gene calls are TRBV5-1 and TRBJ2-1; 10 bases map to TRBD1. Germline V CDR1 and CDR2: SGHRS, YFSETQ. V lost 2 bases, J lost 1 base, and 3 bases stayed unmatched. The CDR3 spans 16 residues. The CDR3, as DNA: TGCGCCAGCAGCTTAAGGGGACAGGGGTCCTACAATGAGCAGTTCTTC. Translated: CASSLRGQGSYNEQFF.

V gene TRBV6-1 combines with J gene TRBJ2-3; TRBD2 matches 7 bases. J was trimmed by 4 bases and V by 8 bases; bases with no gene match: 9. CDR1 MNHNS and CDR2 SASEGT come from the germline V gene. CDR3 length equals 14 residues. CDR3 protein: CASERIREADTQYF. The CDR3 DNA is TGTGCCAGCGAGCGGATACGGGAGGCAGATACGCAGTATTTT.

This chain links TRBV29-1 with TRBJ2-5, with TRBD2 matching 7 bases. The CDR3 consists of 13 residues. V shed 4 bases, J shed 4 bases, and the junction held 6 bases outside the gene matches. The germline V gene has CDR1 SQVTM and CDR2 ANQGSEA. CDR3 residues: CSVVPSGGETQYF. In DNA form, the CDR3 reads TGCAGCGTTGTCCCTAGCGGAGGAGAGACCCAGTACTTC. Combining the CDR3 with reference TRBV29-1 and TRBJ2-5 gives the whole variable domain SAVISQKPSRDICQRGTSLTIQCQVDSQVTMMFWYRQQPGQSLTLIATANQGSEATYESGFVIDKFPISRPNLTFSTLTVSNMSPEDSSIYLCSVVPSGGETQYFGPGTRLLVL.

V and J are TRBV16 and TRBJ1-2; D possibly corresponds to TRBD1 (5 bases). The CDR3 is 16 residues long. In germline, CDR1 is KGHSY, CDR2 FQNENV. V lost 3 bases, J lost 1 base, and 15 bases lay in between. The CDR3 sequence is CASSHGGGTGNYGYTF. CDR3 nucleotide sequence: TGTGCCAGCAGCCATGGCGGGGGGACCGGTAACTATGGCTACACCTTC.

This clone turned up a few times. The rearrangement uses TRBV30 and TRBJ2-1, with D possibly being TRBD1 (6 bases). Germline CDR1 GTSNPN, CDR2 SVGIG (reference sequence). This CDR3 has 15 residues. Trimming pared 3 bases from V and 7 bases from J, leaving 19 bases between. The CDR3 is CAWSAQGRGFNEQFF. CDR3 coding DNA: TGTGCCTGGAGCGCACAGGGTAGGGGCTTTAATGAGCAGTTCTTC.

The chain recombines TRBV11-2 with TRBJ2-3; a weak D match, TRBD2 (7 bases). This CDR3 is built from 14 residues. The V gene lost 5 bases and the J gene lost 3 bases, with 12 bases spanning the gap. Germline V CDR1 and CDR2: SGHAT, FQNNGV. As DNA, the CDR3 is TGTGCCAGCAGCCGAGGGGGGGGAACAGATACGCAGTATTTT. Its translation is CASSRGGGTDTQYF. Complete variable domain (other parts from reference TRBV11-2 and TRBJ2-3): EAGVAQSPRYKIIEKRQSVAFWCNPISGHATLYWYQQILGQGPKLLIQFQNNGVVDDSQLPKDRFSAERLKGVDSTLKIQPAKLEDSAVYLCASSRGGGTDTQYFGPGTRLTVL.

V and J are TRBV19 and TRBJ1-4; D is ambiguous. Germline CDR1 is LNHDA and CDR2 is SQIVND (reference sequence). CDR3 length equals 14 residues. V shed 4 bases and J shed 4 bases, with 10 bases lying between them. The CDR3 region is CASSRAGINEKLFF. The DNA for the CDR3 is TGTGCCAGTAGTAGGGCAGGCATTAATGAAAAACTGTTTTTT.

This chain connects TRBV6-6 to TRBJ2-7; 7 bases are shared with TRBD2. Trimming removed 6 bases from V and 6 bases from J; junction bases left unmatched: 14. Germline-derived CDR1 and CDR2 are MNHNY and SVGAGI (reference sequence). The CDR3 runs to 15 residues. CDR3 residues: CASSRERSGVGEQYF. The DNA for the CDR3 is TGTGCCAGCAGCCGGGAGCGGAGCGGGGTAGGCGAGCAGTACTTC.

This clone was detected only a few times. The chain joins TRBV5-1 to TRBJ2-6; D might be TRBD2 (5 bases). Germline lookup yields CDR1 SGHRS and CDR2 YFSETQ. V was pared by 0 bases and J by 4 bases, with 14 bases between. The CDR3 is 17 amino acids. DNA for the CDR3: TGCGCCAGCAGCTTGGACGGAGGAGGCGCGGGGGCCAACGTCCTGACTTTC. Its protein is CASSLDGGGAGANVLTF.

J is TRBJ2-5 and V is TRBV7-7; TRBD2 agrees at 14 bases. J lost 5 bases, V lost 3 bases, and 11 bases had no gene match. This CDR3 is built from 18 residues. CDR1 is SSHAT, CDR2 FNYEAQ, per germline (reference sequence). The CDR3 coding sequence is TGTGCCAGCAGCTTCGCCGGGACTAGCGGGAGCGGCGGGGAGACCCAGTACTTC. Its translation is CASSFAGTSGSGGETQYF.

This clone was seen a handful of times. This chain connects TRBV4-2 to TRBJ2-5; D may be TRBD2 (6 bases). Gene TRBJ2-7 matches the end of the DNA better, so the J call may be wrong. The CDR3 spans 17 residues. Germline CDR1 is LGHNA and CDR2 is YNFKEQ. CDR3 coding DNA: TGTGCCAGCAGCCAAGAAGGCCCTAGCGACGTTTCCTACGAGCAGTACTTC. Its translation: CASSQEGPSDVSYEQYF.

The chain combines TRBV7-2 with TRBJ1-2; D may be TRBD1 (5 bases). Germline V gene lookup returns CDR1 SGHTA and CDR2 FQGNSA. The CDR3 loop spans 14 amino acids. V lost 5 bases and J 2 bases, leaving 12 bases between the germline ends. The DNA for the CDR3 is TGTGCCAGCAGCCGTAAAGACAGAAACTATGGCTACACCTTC. It codes for CASSRKDRNYGYTF.

The J gene is TRBJ2-3, the V gene TRBV25-1, with TRBD1 matching over 7 bases. Germline CDR1 reads MGHDK; CDR2 reads SYGVNS. The CDR3 consists of 18 residues. Trimming cost V 1 base and J 1 base; bases outside gene matches: 11. For the CDR3, the DNA is TGTGCCAGCAGTGAATCTCGGAAGCAGGGGGAACGCACAGATACGCAGTATTTT. Its protein product is CASSESRKQGERTDTQYF. The whole variable domain, filled in from reference TRBV25-1 and TRBJ2-3, reads EADIYQTPRYLVIGTGKKITLECSQTMGHDKMYWYQQDPGMELHLIHYSYGVNSTEKGDLSSESTVSRIRTEHFPLTLESARPSHTSQYLCASSESRKQGERTDTQYFGPGTRLTVL.

This clone was counted between two and nine times. The chain carries TRBV5-1 and TRBJ2-3, with D perhaps TRBD1 (6 bases). The germline V gene has CDR1 SGHRS and CDR2 YFSETQ. V was trimmed by 5 bases and J by 0 bases, leaving 10 bases between them. The CDR3 contains 14 residues. The CDR3 is CASRDRTSTDTQYF. CDR3 in DNA: TGCGCCAGCAGGGACAGAACTAGCACAGATACGCAGTATTTT. The full variable domain, with the rest looked up from reference TRBV5-1 and TRBJ2-3, is KAGVTQTPRYLIKTRGQQVTLSCSPISGHRSVSWYQQTPGQGLQFLFEYFSETQRNKGNFPGRFSGRQFSNSRSEMNVSTLELGDSALYLCASRDRTSTDTQYFGPGTRLTVL.

The chain uses TRBV9 and TRBJ2-1; D might be TRBD2 (5 bases). Germline values: CDR1 SGDLS, CDR2 YYNGEE. The V gene lost 0 bases and the J gene lost 4 bases, with 11 bases spanning the gap. CDR3 length equals 15 residues. CDR3 bases: TGTGCCAGCAGCGTAGCTGGCGGGTCGTACAATGAGCAGTTCTTC. This sequence encodes CASSVAGGSYNEQFF.

The table lists this clone with a count of one. The V gene is TRBV10-1, the J gene TRBJ2-7; TRBD1 agrees at 10 bases. This CDR3 is 13 amino acids long. Trimming at V came to 6 bases and at J to 5 bases, leaving 4 bases not matched to a gene. Per germline, CDR1 WNHNN and CDR2 SYGVQD (reference sequence). The CDR3 DNA is TGCGCCAGCAGCCAGGACAGGGGGGACGAGCAGTACTTC. Translation gives CASSQDRGDEQYF.

This clone was recorded a few times. The chain joins TRBV6-5 to TRBJ2-2; TRBD1 matches at 8 bases. In germline, CDR1 is MNHEY, CDR2 SVGAGI. The V gene end was trimmed by 0 bases and the J gene end by 7 bases; junction bases not matched to a gene: 7. This CDR3 contains 16 residues. The CDR3 bases are TGTGCCAGCAGTTACTCGGGGCAGGGGGCTGGCGGGGAGCTGTTTTTT. Its translation: CASSYSGQGAGGELFF.

This clone was counted a few times. This chain uses TRBV30 with TRBJ1-6, with 7 bases aligning to TRBD1. The CDR3 covers 14 residues. Per the germline V gene, CDR1 is GTSNPN and CDR2 is SVGIG (reference sequence). V lost 6 bases and J lost 7; bases outside the gene matches: 9. The CDR3 loop reads CACIWTGWNSPLHF. In DNA, the CDR3 is TGTGCCTGTATCTGGACAGGTTGGAATTCACCCCTCCACTTT.

This clone was counted a single time. The chain couples TRBV4-1 to TRBJ2-5; 9 bases are shared with TRBD2. Looked up from germline, CDR1 is MGHRA and CDR2 is YSYEKL. The CDR3 sequence is 17 residues long. The V and J ends lost 1 base and 4 bases, in that order; junction bases with no gene match: 10. The CDR3 coding sequence is TGCGCCAGCAGCCAAGGAGGCGGGAGGGGACGTGGAGAGACCCAGTACTTC. Its translation is CASSQGGGRGRGETQYF.

This clone was picked up a small number of times. The chain couples TRBV27 to TRBJ2-7; 13 bases are shared with TRBD2. V was clipped by 6 bases and J by 4 bases; unmatched bases: 3. The CDR3 consists of 14 residues. Per the germline V gene, CDR1 is MNHEY and CDR2 is SMNVEV (reference sequence). CDR3 loop: CASRTSGRTYEQYF. DNA of the CDR3: TGTGCCAGCAGGACTAGCGGGAGGACATACGAGCAGTACTTC.

In its sample, this clone was seen a few times. This sequence joins TRBV5-1 and TRBJ2-3; D is perhaps TRBD2 (6 bases). Germline CDR1 and CDR2: SGHRS and YFSETQ. The CDR3 runs 13 residues. The V end lost 3 bases, the J end lost 3 bases, and 8 bases lay between the germline ends. Here the CDR3 DNA reads TGCGCCAGCAGCTCCGGGGGTACAGATACGCAGTATTTT. This encodes CASSSGGTDTQYF.

This clone was counted between two and nine times. The chain uses TRBV7-2 and TRBJ2-7, with TRBD2 identical over 12 bases. Germline loops: CDR1 SGHTA, CDR2 FQGNSA. The junction had 11 bases not matched to a gene; V was cut back by 6 bases and J by 5 bases. The CDR3 is made up of 16 amino acids. CDR3 residues: CASSLHWTSGIDEQYF. The CDR3 region has the DNA TGTGCCAGCAGTTTACATTGGACTAGCGGGATCGACGAGCAGTACTTC. The full variable domain, in which reference TRBV7-2 and TRBJ2-7 provide the parts outside the CDR3, is GAGVSQSPSNKVTEKGKDVELRCDPISGHTALYWYRQSLGQGLEFLIYFQGNSAPDKSGLPSDRFSAERTGGSVSTLTIQRTQQEDSAVYLCASSLHWTSGIDEQYFGPGTRLTVT.

DNA of the CDR3: TGTGCCAGTACCAGGGACAGGGCTGGCGGGGAGCTGTTTTTT. Translated, it gives CASTRDRAGGELFF. The chain links TRBV19 to TRBJ2-2; 9 bases match TRBD1. V shed 7 bases, J shed 7 bases, and the junction held 7 bases outside the gene matches. Germline loops: CDR1 LNHDA, CDR2 SQIVND (reference sequence). The CDR3 spans 14 residues.

The table lists this clone with a few counts. The gene calls are TRBV30 and TRBJ2-7, with 14 bases fitting TRBD2. The CDR3 runs to 15 residues. Per germline, CDR1 GTSNPN and CDR2 SVGIG (reference sequence). The V gene end was trimmed by 3 bases and the J gene end by 5 bases; junction bases not matched to a gene: 6. The CDR3 reads CAWSPGTSGRHEQYF. The CDR3 coding sequence is TGTGCCTGGAGCCCCGGGACTAGCGGGAGACACGAGCAGTACTTC.

This clone was picked up a small number of times. The chain links TRBV7-2 to TRBJ1-1; D remains ambiguous. Between the trimmed V and J ends, which lost 1 base and 4 bases, there was a span of 7 bases. Germline V gene lookup returns CDR1 SGHTA and CDR2 FQGNSA. The CDR3 runs 13 residues. Written as DNA, the CDR3 is TGTGCCAGCAGCTTAGTTCCTAGCACTGAAGCTTTCTTT. Protein: CASSLVPSTEAFF. Looking up the rest from reference TRBV7-2 and TRBJ1-1 gives the full variable domain: GAGVSQSPSNKVTEKGKDVELRCDPISGHTALYWYRQSLGQGLEFLIYFQGNSAPDKSGLPSDRFSAERTGGSVSTLTIQRTQQEDSAVYLCASSLVPSTEAFFGQGTRLTVV.

This sequence joins TRBV5-1 and TRBJ1-4; TRBD1 aligns across 7 bases. The length of the CDR3 is 14 residues. CDR1 and CDR2 (germline): SGHRS, YFSETQ. Trimming removed 4 bases from V and 8 bases from J; junction bases left unmatched: 8. Here the CDR3 reads CASSQGVLEEKLFF. The CDR3 DNA reads as TGCGCCAGCAGCCAGGGGGTTTTGGAGGAAAAACTGTTTTTT.

There are a few counts of this clone. The chain combines TRBV6-5 with TRBJ1-2, with 8 bases that match TRBD1. The V segment lost 2 bases and the J segment 8 bases; nucleotides outside the gene matches: 10. CDR3 length: 15 amino acids. Germline V gene data show CDR1 as MNHEY and CDR2 as SVGAGI. CDR3 amino acids: CASSYAPRQGKGYTF. CDR3 nucleotides: TGTGCCAGCAGTTACGCCCCCAGACAGGGGAAAGGCTACACCTTC.

This clone was counted only a few times. V and J are TRBV19 and TRBJ1-6; possibly TRBD1 for D (6 bases). Trimming cost V 3 bases and J 8 bases, with 11 bases left between them. Germline V lookup: CDR1 LNHDA, CDR2 SQIVND (reference sequence). This CDR3 comprises 14 residues. CDR3 DNA sequence: TGTGCCAGTAGTATCAGGGGTGGGGATTCACCCCTCCACTTT. Protein sequence: CASSIRGGDSPLHF. Filled out from reference TRBV19 and TRBJ1-6, the complete variable domain reads DGGITQSPKYLFRKEGQNVTLSCEQNLNHDAMYWYRQDPGQGLRLIYYSQIVNDFQKGDIAEGYSVSREKKESFPLTVTSAQKNPTAFYLCASSIRGGDSPLHFGNGTRLTVT.

The gene calls are TRBV4-1 and TRBJ2-7; D might be TRBD1 (6 bases). The V gene lost 8 bases and the J gene lost 2 bases, with 28 bases spanning the gap. CDR1 and CDR2 (germline): MGHRA, YSYEKL. The CDR3 totals 18 residues. CDR3 region: CASARVAGQTGTTYEQYF. In DNA, the CDR3 is TGCGCCAGCGCGAGGGTGGCTGGTCAGACAGGCACTACCTACGAGCAGTACTTC.